The present TCR beta chain was sequenced within a study of T-cell reconstitution after alpha-beta-depleted transplantation in children. This clonotype was observed many times. Using unique molecular identifiers, the investigators prepared the TCRbeta library. TCRdb re-derived calls from the PCR reads in MiXCR, one entry per CDR3 protein. Seen here are roughly 190,000 distinct CDR3 sequences, roughly 15% observed once, and the top ten hold about 13%. CDR1 LGHDT and CDR2 YNNKEL come from the germline V gene (reference sequence). V was pared by 2 bases and J by 4 bases, with 9 bases between. The CDR3 has 13 residues.

The source is a human donor who donated a stem cell graft to a child with acute lymphoblastic leukemia. The rearrangement uses TRBV3-1 and TRBJ2-7; D perhaps matches TRBD1 (5 bases). The source was PBMCs from the stem cell graft donor, collected from the stem cell graft. CDR3 amino acids: CASSQQGLYEQYF. CDR3 coding DNA: TGTGCCAGCAGCCAACAGGGATTGTACGAGCAGTACTTC.